This T cell receptor (beta chain) is drawn from a study of blood T cell repertoires in COVID-19. Study at large: PBMCs, B-cell-depleted T cells, or T cells were the source of the cDNA or gDNA that made up the material.

Germline loops: CDR1 LGHDT, CDR2 YNNKEL (reference sequence). The CDR3 consists of 13 residues. V was cut by 4 bases and J by 5 bases, with 11 bases left in between. Sequenced by immunoSEQ multiplex PCR; TCRdb stores in-frame clones only, minus some. The profile covers approximately 220,000 clones, with 80% to 90% appearing a single time and around 3.5% taken by the ten largest. The chain uses TRBV3-1 (or the pseudogene TRBV3-2) and TRBJ1-2; D is perhaps TRBD1 (5 bases). The TCR comes from a woman between 40 and 55 years old with acute COVID-19. The sample was PBMCs or T cells enriched from blood (not recorded which). CDR3 protein: CASSPLGGYGYTF. CDR3 DNA sequence: TGTGCCAGCAGCCCCTTGGGGGGGTATGGCTACACCTTC.